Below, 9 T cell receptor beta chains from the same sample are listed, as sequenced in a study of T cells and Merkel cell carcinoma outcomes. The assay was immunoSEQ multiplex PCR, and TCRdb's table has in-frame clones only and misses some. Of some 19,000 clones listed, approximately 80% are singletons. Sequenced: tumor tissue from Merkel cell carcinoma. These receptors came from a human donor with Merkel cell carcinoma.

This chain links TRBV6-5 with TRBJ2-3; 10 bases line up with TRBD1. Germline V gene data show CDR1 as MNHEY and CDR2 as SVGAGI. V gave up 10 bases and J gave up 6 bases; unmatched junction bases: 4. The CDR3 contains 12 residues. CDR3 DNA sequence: TGTGCCATAGGGACAGGGGTCGATACGCAGTATTTT. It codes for CAIGTGVDTQYF.

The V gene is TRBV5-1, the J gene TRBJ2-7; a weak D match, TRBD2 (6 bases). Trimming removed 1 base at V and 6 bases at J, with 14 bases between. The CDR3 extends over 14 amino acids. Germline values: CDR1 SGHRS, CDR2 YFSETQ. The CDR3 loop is CASSLFREDGEQYF. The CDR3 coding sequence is TGCGCCAGCAGCTTGTTCAGGGAGGACGGCGAGCAGTACTTC.

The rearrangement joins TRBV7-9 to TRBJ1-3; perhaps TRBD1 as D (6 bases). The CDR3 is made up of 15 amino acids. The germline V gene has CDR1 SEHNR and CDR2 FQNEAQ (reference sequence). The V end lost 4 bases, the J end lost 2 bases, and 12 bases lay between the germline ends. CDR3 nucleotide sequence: TGTGCCAGCAGCTCCGTACGGGGGCCTGGAAACACCATATATTTT. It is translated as CASSSVRGPGNTIYF.

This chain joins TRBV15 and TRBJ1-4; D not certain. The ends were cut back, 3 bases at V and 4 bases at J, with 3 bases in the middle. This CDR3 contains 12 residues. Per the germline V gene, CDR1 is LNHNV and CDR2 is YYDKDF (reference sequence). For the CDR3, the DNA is TGTGCCACCAGCAGGCATAATGAAAAACTGTTTTTT. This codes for CATSRHNEKLFF.

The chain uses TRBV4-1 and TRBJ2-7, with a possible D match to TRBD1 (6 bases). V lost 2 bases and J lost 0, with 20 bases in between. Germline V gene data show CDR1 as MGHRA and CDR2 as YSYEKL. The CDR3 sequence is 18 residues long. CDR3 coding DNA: TGCGCCAGCAGCCAACAATGGCCGCGCAGGGGCTCCTCCTACGAGCAGTACTTC. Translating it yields CASSQQWPRRGSSYEQYF.

The CDR3 here is CASSPPSRSLKNTF. The CDR3 bases are TGTGCCAGCTCACCACCGAGCCGGAGCCTTAAGAACACCTTC. The chain employs TRBV18 and TRBJ1-2, with no clear D. V was trimmed by 0 bases and J by 12 bases, leaving 17 bases between them. The CDR3 extends over 14 amino acids. Germline V gene data show CDR1 as KGHSH and CDR2 as LQKENI.

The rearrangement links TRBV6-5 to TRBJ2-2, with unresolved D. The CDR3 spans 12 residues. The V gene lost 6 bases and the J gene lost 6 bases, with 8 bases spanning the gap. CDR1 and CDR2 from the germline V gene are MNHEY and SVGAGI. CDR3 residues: CASSILAGELFF. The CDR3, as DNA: TGTGCCAGCAGCATTTTAGCCGGGGAGCTGTTTTTT.

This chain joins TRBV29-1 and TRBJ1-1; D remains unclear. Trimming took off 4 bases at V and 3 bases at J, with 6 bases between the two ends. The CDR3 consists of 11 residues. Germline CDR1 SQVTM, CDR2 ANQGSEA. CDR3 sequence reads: CSVARDTEAFF. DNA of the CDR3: TGCAGCGTTGCGCGGGACACTGAAGCTTTCTTT.

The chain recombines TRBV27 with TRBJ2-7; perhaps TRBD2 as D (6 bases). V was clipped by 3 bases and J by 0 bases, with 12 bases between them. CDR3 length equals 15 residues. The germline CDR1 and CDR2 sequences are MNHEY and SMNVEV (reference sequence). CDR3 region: CASSLVGLPSYEQYF. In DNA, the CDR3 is TGTGCCAGCAGTTTGGTTGGACTACCCTCCTACGAGCAGTACTTC.